This is a list of T cell receptor beta chains from one sample in a study of human T cells and chemical hapten exposure. Each CDR3 protein gets one entry after TCRdb re-called the RACE reads with MiXCR. This table holds 65,000 to 100,000 distinct CDR3 sequences, 6.6% found once. The sequenced sample was whole blood, obtained in connection with sensitization to the hapten diphenylcyclopropenone (DPC). These receptors were taken from a woman in her thirties with alopecia areata. Some clones in this sample may be carry-over from other donors' samples. CDR3s include the opening cysteine and the closing phenylalanine or tryptophan. The D gene is left open where the match is weak. Clone size, where shown, is once, few, many, or a class for clones that have expanded.

v_call	j_call	clone_size	d_call	cdr3_nt	cdr3_aa
TRBV6-1	TRBJ2-7	-	TRBD1	TGTGCCAGCACCGGGGACAGGGGGAATTACGAGCAGTACTTC	CASTGDRGNYEQYF
TRBV27	TRBJ2-3	many	TRBD1	TGTGCCAGCAGTTTACAGGGGGCGACAGATACGCAGTATTTT	CASSLQGATDTQYF
TRBV5-1	TRBJ1-5	-	-	TGCGCCAGCAGCTTGGGCAGCACGGGCAATCAGCCCCAGCATTTT	CASSLGSTGNQPQHF
TRBV29-1	TRBJ2-3	many	-	TGCAGCGTTGAAGGGATTTCAGATACGCAGTATTTT	CSVEGISDTQYF
TRBV20-1	TRBJ1-3	many	-	TGCAGTGCTCGACAGATGCCCTCTGGAAACACCATATATTTT	CSARQMPSGNTIYF
TRBV9	TRBJ2-3	many	TRBD1	TGTGCCAGCAGCCCCCGAACCGGGACAGGGTGGCCCGCTAGCACAGATACGCAGTATTTT	CASSPRTGTGWPASTDTQYF
TRBV10-3	TRBJ2-3	many	-	TGTGCCATCTGGACGGGCACAGATACGCAGTATTTT	CAIWTGTDTQYF
TRBV18	TRBJ1-1	few	-	TGTGCCAGCTCACCGAAAGAACGCGGGCCTGAAGCTTTCTTT	CASSPKERGPEAFF
TRBV18	TRBJ2-3	many	-	TGTGCCAGCTCACCAGGGCGGCTCCGAGATACGCAGTATTTT	CASSPGRLRDTQYF
TRBV11-2	TRBJ2-5	many	-	TGTGCCAGCAGCTTAATGACCCCCGACGAGGAGACCCAGTACTTC	CASSLMTPDEETQYF